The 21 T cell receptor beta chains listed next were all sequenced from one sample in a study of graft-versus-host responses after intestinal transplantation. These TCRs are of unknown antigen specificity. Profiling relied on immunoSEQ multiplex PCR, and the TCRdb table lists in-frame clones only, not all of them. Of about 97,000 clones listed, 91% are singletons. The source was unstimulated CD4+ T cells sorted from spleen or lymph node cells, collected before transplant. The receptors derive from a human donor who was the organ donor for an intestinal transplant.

The CDR3 here is CASSLVPGGRSTDTQYF. The CDR3 DNA is TGCGCCAGCAGCTTGGTCCCAGGGGGAAGAAGCACAGATACGCAGTATTTT. This chain connects TRBV5-1 to TRBJ2-3, with 7 positions matching TRBD1. Germline V gene sequence: CDR1 SGHRS, CDR2 YFSETQ. The ends lost 0 bases at V and 0 bases at J; junction bases unmatched: 7. The CDR3 is 17 residues long.

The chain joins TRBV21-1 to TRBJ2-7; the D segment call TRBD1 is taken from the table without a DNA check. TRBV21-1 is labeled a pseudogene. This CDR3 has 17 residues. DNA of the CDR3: TGTGCCAGCAGCAAAGATGGGGGTTGGGACACCGGAGTCGAGCAGTACTTC. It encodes CASSKDGGWDTGVEQYF.

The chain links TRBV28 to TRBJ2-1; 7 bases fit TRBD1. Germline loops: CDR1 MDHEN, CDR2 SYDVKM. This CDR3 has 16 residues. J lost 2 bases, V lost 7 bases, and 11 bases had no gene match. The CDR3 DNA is TGTGCCAGCATCAGGGGGTGGCAGTATCCCTACAATGAGCAGTTCTTC. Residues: CASIRGWQYPYNEQFF.

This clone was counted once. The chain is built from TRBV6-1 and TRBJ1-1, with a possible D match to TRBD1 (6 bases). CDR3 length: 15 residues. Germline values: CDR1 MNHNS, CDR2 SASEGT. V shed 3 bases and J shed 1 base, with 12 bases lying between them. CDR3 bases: TGTGCCAGCAGTGACGGGGGGCTAGCGAACACTGAAGCTTTCTTT. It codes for CASSDGGLANTEAFF.

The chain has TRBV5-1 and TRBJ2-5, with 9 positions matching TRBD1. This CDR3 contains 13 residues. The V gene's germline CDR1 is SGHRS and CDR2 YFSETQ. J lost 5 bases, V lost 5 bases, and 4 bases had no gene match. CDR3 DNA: TGCGCCAGCAGACAGGGGGCGGGGGAGACCCAGTACTTC. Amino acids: CASRQGAGETQYF.

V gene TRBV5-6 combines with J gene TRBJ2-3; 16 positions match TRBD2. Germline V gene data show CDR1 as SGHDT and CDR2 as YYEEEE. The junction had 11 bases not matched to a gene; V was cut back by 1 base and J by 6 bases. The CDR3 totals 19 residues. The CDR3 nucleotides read TGTGCCAGCAGCTTGCTTGGGACTAGCGGGGGGGCGAGGGGCGATACGCAGTATTTT. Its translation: CASSLLGTSGGARGDTQYF. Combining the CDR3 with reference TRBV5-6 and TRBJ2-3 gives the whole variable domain DAGVTQSPTHLIKTRGQQVTLRCSPKSGHDTVSWYQQALGQGPQFIFQYYEEEERQRGNFPDRFSGHQFPNYSSELNVNALLLGDSALYLCASSLLGTSGGARGDTQYFGPGTRLTVL.

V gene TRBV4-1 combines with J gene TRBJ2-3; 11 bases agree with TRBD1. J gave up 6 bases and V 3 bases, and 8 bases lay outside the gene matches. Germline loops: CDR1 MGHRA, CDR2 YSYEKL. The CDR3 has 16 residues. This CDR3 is CASSHHPGTGGDTQYF. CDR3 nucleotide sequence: TGCGCCAGCAGCCACCACCCCGGGACAGGGGGGGATACGCAGTATTTT.

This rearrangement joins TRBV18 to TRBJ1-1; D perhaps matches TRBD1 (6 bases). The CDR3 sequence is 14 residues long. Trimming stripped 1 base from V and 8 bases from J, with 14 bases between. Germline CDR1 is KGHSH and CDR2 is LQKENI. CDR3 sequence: CASSPQLQGLEAFF. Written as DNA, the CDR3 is TGTGCCAGCTCACCACAGCTACAGGGCCTCGAAGCTTTCTTT.

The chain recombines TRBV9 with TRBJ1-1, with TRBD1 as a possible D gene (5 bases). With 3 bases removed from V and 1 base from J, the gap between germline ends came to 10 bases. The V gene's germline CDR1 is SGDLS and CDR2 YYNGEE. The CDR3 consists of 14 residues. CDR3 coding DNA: TGTGCCAGCAGCGCGACAGCTACGAACACTGAAGCTTTCTTT. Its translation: CASSATATNTEAFF.

CDR3 nucleotides: TGCGCCAGCAGCCAAAGGAGCCACCCCGTGGGTGGCTACACCTTC. Protein: CASSQRSHPVGGYTF. The rearrangement joins TRBV4-3 to TRBJ1-2, with D hard to call. Germline values: CDR1 LGHNA, CDR2 YSLEER. The CDR3 has 15 amino acids. The V end lost 2 bases, the J end lost 7 bases, and 17 bases lay between the germline ends.

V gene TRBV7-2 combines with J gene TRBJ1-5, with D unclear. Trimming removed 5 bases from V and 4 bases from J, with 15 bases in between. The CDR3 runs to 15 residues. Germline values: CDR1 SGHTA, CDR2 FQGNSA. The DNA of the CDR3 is TGTGCCAGCAGCCCGGGTCCCCTTCGAAATCAGCCCCAGCATTTT. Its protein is CASSPGPLRNQPQHF.

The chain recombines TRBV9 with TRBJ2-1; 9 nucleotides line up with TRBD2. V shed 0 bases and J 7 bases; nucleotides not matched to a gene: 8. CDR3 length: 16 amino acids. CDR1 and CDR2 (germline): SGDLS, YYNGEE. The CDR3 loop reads CASSVELAGVRNEQFF. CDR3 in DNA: TGTGCCAGCAGCGTAGAATTAGCGGGGGTTCGAAATGAGCAGTTCTTC.

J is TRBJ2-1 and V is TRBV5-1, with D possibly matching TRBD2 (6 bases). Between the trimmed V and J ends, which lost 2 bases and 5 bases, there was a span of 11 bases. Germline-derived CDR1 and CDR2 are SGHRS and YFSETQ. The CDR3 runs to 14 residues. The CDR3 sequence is CASSFGTLHNEQFF. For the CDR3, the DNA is TGCGCCAGCAGCTTTGGGACTTTACACAATGAGCAGTTCTTC.

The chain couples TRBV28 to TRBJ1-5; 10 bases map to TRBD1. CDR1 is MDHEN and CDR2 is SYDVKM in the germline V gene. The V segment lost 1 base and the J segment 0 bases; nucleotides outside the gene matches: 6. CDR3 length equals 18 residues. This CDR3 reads CASSLLVGQGVSNQPQHF. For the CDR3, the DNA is TGTGCCAGCAGTTTATTGGTCGGACAGGGGGTTAGCAATCAGCCCCAGCATTTT.

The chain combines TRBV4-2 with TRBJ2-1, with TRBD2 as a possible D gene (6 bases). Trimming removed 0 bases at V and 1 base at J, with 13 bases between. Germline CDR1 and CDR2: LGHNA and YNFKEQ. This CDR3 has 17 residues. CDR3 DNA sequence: TGTGCCAGCAGCCAAGAAAGGGTGGGGACTTCCTACAATGAGCAGTTCTTC. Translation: CASSQERVGTSYNEQFF.

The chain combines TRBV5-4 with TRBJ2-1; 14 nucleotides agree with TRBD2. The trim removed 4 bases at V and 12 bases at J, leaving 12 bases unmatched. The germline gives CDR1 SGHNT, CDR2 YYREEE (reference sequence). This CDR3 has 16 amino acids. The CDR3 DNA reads TGTGCCAGCAGCGGGCCCCGACTAGCGGGGGGGCGGGGGCAGTTCTTC. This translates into CASSGPRLAGGRGQFF.

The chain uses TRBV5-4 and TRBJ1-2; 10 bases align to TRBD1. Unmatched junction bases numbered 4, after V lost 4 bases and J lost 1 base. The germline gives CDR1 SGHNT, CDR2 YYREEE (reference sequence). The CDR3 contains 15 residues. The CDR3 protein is CASSGRDRGNYGYTF. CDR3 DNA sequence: TGTGCCAGCAGCGGCCGGGACAGGGGTAACTATGGCTACACCTTC.

Here the CDR3 DNA reads TGTGCCAGCAGCCAAGGGACCCGCCCGGGACAGGGGAACACCGGGGAGCTGTTTTTT. This codes for CASSQGTRPGQGNTGELFF. The rearrangement links TRBV4-2 to TRBJ2-2; TRBD1 agrees at 9 bases. CDR1 is LGHNA and CDR2 is YNFKEQ in the germline V gene. The CDR3 consists of 19 residues. The junction had 10 bases not matched to a gene; V was cut back by 1 base and J by 1 base.

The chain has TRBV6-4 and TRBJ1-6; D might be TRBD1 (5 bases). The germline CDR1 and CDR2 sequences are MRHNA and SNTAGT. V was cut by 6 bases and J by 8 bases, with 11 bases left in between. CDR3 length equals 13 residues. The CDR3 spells CASSDSLHSPLHF. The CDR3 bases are TGTGCCAGCAGCGACAGTCTACATTCACCCCTCCACTTT.

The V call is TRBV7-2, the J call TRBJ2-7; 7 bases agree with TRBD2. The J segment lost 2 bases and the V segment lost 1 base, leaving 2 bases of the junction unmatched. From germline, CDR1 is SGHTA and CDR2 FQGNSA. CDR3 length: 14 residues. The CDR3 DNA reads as TGTGCCAGCAGCTTAGGGCTAGCGGCCTACGAGCAGTACTTC. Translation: CASSLGLAAYEQYF. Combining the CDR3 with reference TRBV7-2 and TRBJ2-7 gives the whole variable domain GAGVSQSPSNKVTEKGKDVELRCDPISGHTALYWYRQSLGQGLEFLIYFQGNSAPDKSGLPSDRFSAERTGGSVSTLTIQRTQQEDSAVYLCASSLGLAAYEQYFGPGTRLTVT.

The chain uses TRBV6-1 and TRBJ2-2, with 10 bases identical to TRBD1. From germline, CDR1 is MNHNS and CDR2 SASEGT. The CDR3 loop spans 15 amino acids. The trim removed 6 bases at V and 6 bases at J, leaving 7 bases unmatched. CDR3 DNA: TGTGCCAGCAGGGGGGACAGGGGTTGGGCCGGGGAGCTGTTTTTT. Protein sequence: CASRGDRGWAGELFF.